What follows are 17 T cell receptor beta chains derived from one specimen sequenced in a study of T-cell reconstitution after alpha-beta-depleted transplantation in children. Researchers prepared the TCRbeta library using unique molecular identifiers, the study reports. TCRdb called the PCR reads again in MiXCR, with one record for every CDR3 protein. The table has 200,000 to 250,000 distinct CDR3 sequences, about 11% seen once. This specimen consisted of PBMCs, obtained before TCRalphabeta/CD19-depleted stem cell transplant. These receptors originate from a child in the first two years of life with acute myeloid leukemia, due to receive a stem cell transplant.

This clonotype has a handful of counts. This rearrangement joins TRBV7-2 to TRBJ2-1, with 8 bases matching TRBD2. There are 16 residues in the CDR3. CDR1 SGHTA and CDR2 FQGNSA come from the germline V gene. V shed 5 bases, J shed 7 bases, and the junction held 13 bases outside the gene matches. The CDR3 DNA reads as TGTGCCAGCAGCCTCGCCGGGACTAGTTTAGGGAATGAGCAGTTCTTC. Protein: CASSLAGTSLGNEQFF.

This clonotype was seen ten or more times. In nucleotides, the CDR3 is TGTGCCAGCAGTGAACGGGAGACCCAGTACTTC. It encodes CASSERETQYF. V gene TRBV6-1 combines with J gene TRBJ2-5; no clear D gene. This CDR3 is built from 11 residues. Trimming took 2 bases from V and 5 from J, leaving 3 bases between them. Germline-derived CDR1 and CDR2 are MNHNS and SASEGT.

This clonotype was observed a handful of times. The gene calls are TRBV4-1 and TRBJ1-3; maybe TRBD1 (5 bases). Germline CDR1 and CDR2: MGHRA and YSYEKL. The V gene lost 3 bases and the J gene lost 4 bases, with 13 bases spanning the gap. The CDR3 is made up of 15 amino acids. The CDR3 nucleotides read TGCGCCAGCAGCCAGACCGGGACCCAGGGAAACACCATATATTTT. Protein: CASSQTGTQGNTIYF.

The chain employs TRBV7-7 and TRBJ2-2; weak D call: TRBD2 (5 bases). Germline values: CDR1 SSHAT, CDR2 FNYEAQ (reference sequence). The CDR3 length is 13 residues. Trimming pared 3 bases from V and 7 bases from J, leaving 9 bases between. The DNA of the CDR3 is TGTGCCAGCAGCTTTGGGAGATACGGGGAGCTGTTTTTT. Its protein is CASSFGRYGELFF.

The chain joins TRBV28 to TRBJ2-7; D remains unclear. The CDR3 spans 16 residues. Germline values: CDR1 MDHEN, CDR2 SYDVKM. The V end lost 5 bases, the J end lost 2 bases, and 19 bases lay between the germline ends. CDR3 in amino acids: CASSTLEWVQPYEQYF. The CDR3 DNA reads as TGTGCCAGCAGTACCCTCGAGTGGGTCCAGCCCTACGAGCAGTACTTC.

This clonotype occurred many times. The genes are TRBV7-2 and TRBJ2-7, with 9 bases lining up with TRBD2. The J segment lost 3 bases and the V segment lost 7 bases, leaving 10 bases of the junction unmatched. The germline CDR1 and CDR2 sequences are SGHTA and FQGNSA. This CDR3 has 15 amino acids. The CDR3 DNA reads TGTGCCAGCACCTACCAGGCTAGCGGGATCTACGAGCAGTACTTC. It specifies CASTYQASGIYEQYF.

This clonotype was counted many times. This sequence joins TRBV6-2 or TRBV6-3 and TRBJ2-7; perhaps TRBD1 as D (6 bases). The CDR3 consists of 13 residues. Looked up from germline, CDR1 is MNHEY and CDR2 is SVGEGT. Trimming cost V 2 bases and J 1 base, with 6 bases left between them. CDR3 loop: CASSYGTSYEQYF. CDR3 DNA: TGTGCCAGCAGTTACGGGACATCCTACGAGCAGTACTTC.

This clonotype was picked up many times. The rearrangement uses TRBV5-1 and TRBJ1-4; D is unresolved. V was clipped by 4 bases and J by 3 bases, with 16 bases between them. CDR3 length: 16 amino acids. Per germline, CDR1 SGHRS and CDR2 YFSETQ. The CDR3 bases are TGCGCCAGCAGCCCGGCAATTGATAGGCCTAATGAAAAACTGTTTTTT. Translated, it gives CASSPAIDRPNEKLFF.

This clonotype was counted ten times or more. The rearrangement joins TRBV7-2 to TRBJ2-3, with 8 bases matching TRBD2. This CDR3 contains 16 residues. CDR1 and CDR2 (germline): SGHTA, FQGNSA. The ends lost 3 bases at V and 0 bases at J; junction bases unmatched: 5. The CDR3 here is CASSLYREGSTDTQYF. CDR3 sequence (DNA): TGTGCCAGCAGCTTGTACCGGGAGGGGAGCACAGATACGCAGTATTTT. The whole variable domain, remainder taken from reference TRBV7-2 and TRBJ2-3, is GAGVSQSPSNKVTEKGKDVELRCDPISGHTALYWYRQSLGQGLEFLIYFQGNSAPDKSGLPSDRFSAERTGGSVSTLTIQRTQQEDSAVYLCASSLYREGSTDTQYFGPGTRLTVL.

This clonotype was counted ten times or more. The rearrangement links TRBV18 to TRBJ2-1, with 8 bases that match TRBD2. V dropped 3 bases and J dropped 9; count of bases not matched to a gene: 4. This CDR3 contains 13 residues. Germline-derived CDR1 and CDR2 are KGHSH and LQKENI. The CDR3 loop is CASSPTSDFEQFF. The CDR3 DNA reads TGTGCCAGCTCACCGACTAGCGACTTTGAGCAGTTCTTC. Full variable domain (remainder filled in from reference TRBV18 and TRBJ2-1): NAGVMQNPRHLVRRRGQEARLRCSPMKGHSHVYWYRQLPEEGLKFMVYLQKENIIDESGMPKERFSAEFPKEGPSILRIQQVVRGDSAAYFCASSPTSDFEQFFGPGTRLTVL.

At least ten counts were recorded for this clonotype. The rearrangement joins TRBV7-7 to TRBJ1-1; D unresolved. V lost 4 bases, J lost 3 bases, and 9 bases lay in between. Germline V gene data show CDR1 as SSHAT and CDR2 as FNYEAQ (reference sequence). This CDR3 has 13 residues. The CDR3 region has the DNA TGTGCCAGCAGCTCGAACAGAGACACTGAAGCTTTCTTT. It specifies CASSSNRDTEAFF.

Many counts were recorded for this clonotype. The chain links TRBV7-8 to TRBJ2-7; TRBD2 aligns across 9 bases. The ends lost 1 base at V and 4 bases at J; junction bases unmatched: 8. The V gene's germline CDR1 is SGHVS and CDR2 FQNEAQ. The length of the CDR3 is 16 residues. DNA of the CDR3: TGTGCCAGCAGCTTAGGAGGGCTAGCGGGAAGGTACGAGCAGTACTTC. It translates to CASSLGGLAGRYEQYF. The variable domain in full, with the rest retrieved from reference TRBV7-8 and TRBJ2-7, is GAGVSQSPRYKVAKRGQDVALRCDPISGHVSLFWYQQALGQGPEFLTYFQNEAQLDKSGLPSDRFFAERPEGSVSTLKIQRTQQEDSAVYLCASSLGGLAGRYEQYFGPGTRLTVT.

In this sample, this clonotype turned up many times. J is TRBJ2-2 and V is TRBV5-1, with D maybe TRBD2 (6 bases). V was cut by 1 base and J by 3 bases, with 7 bases left in between. This CDR3 contains 14 residues. Germline CDR1 is SGHRS and CDR2 is YFSETQ. CDR3 sequence reads: CASSLSGYTGELFF. The CDR3 DNA follows: TGCGCCAGCAGCTTGAGCGGGTACACCGGGGAGCTGTTTTTT.

This clonotype was counted at least ten times. V usage is TRBV5-1 and J usage is TRBJ1-1, with a possible D match to TRBD1 (5 bases). Deletions cut 6 bases from V and 6 bases from J, with 15 bases between. In germline, CDR1 is SGHRS, CDR2 YFSETQ. This CDR3 is 13 amino acids long. The CDR3 loop is CASTPGVGAEAFF. CDR3 DNA sequence: TGCGCCAGCACCCCGGGGGTAGGCGCTGAAGCTTTCTTT.

There are many counts of this clonotype. The chain joins TRBV5-5 to TRBJ1-2, with a weak D call TRBD1 (6 bases). The V end was cut by 3 bases, the J end by 4 bases, with 10 bases between. There are 13 residues in the CDR3. CDR1 and CDR2 from the germline V gene are SGHKS and YYEKEE (reference sequence). The CDR3 DNA reads as TGTGCCAGCAGCTCGGACAGCCGCTATGGCTACACCTTC. It is translated as CASSSDSRYGYTF.

In this sample, this clonotype turned up many times. The chain joins TRBV24-1 to TRBJ2-3, with TRBD1 as a possible D gene (5 bases). There are 15 residues in the CDR3. Germline assignment: CDR1 KGHDR and CDR2 SFDVKD. Trimming removed 4 bases from V and 4 bases from J, with 14 bases in between. CDR3 nucleotide sequence: TGTGCCACCAGTGACTACACCGACAGTTCAGATACGCAGTATTTT. Its translation is CATSDYTDSSDTQYF.

V and J are TRBV7-2 and TRBJ2-3; 7 nucleotides agree with TRBD1. J was trimmed by 11 bases and V by 4 bases; bases with no gene match: 12. From germline, CDR1 is SGHTA and CDR2 FQGNSA. CDR3 size: 14 residues. The CDR3 sequence is CASSSPLDRVGQYF. The DNA for the CDR3 is TGTGCCAGCAGCTCTCCCCTAGACAGGGTGGGGCAGTATTTT.